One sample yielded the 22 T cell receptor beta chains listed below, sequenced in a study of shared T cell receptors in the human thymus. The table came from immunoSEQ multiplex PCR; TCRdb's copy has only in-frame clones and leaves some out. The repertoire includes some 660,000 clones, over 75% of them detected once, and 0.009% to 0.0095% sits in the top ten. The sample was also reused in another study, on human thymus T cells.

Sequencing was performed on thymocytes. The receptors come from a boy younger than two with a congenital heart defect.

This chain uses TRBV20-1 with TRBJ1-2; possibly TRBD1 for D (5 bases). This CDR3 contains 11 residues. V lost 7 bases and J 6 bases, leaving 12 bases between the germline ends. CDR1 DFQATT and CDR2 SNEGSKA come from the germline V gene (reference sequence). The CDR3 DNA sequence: TGCAGTGTTACAGGTTCCGATGGCTACACCTTC. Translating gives CSVTGSDGYTF.

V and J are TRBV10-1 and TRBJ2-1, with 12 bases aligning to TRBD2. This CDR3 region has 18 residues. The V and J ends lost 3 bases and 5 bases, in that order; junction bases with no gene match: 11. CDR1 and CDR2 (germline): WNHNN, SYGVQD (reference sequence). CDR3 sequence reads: CASSDQRTSGVSHNEQFF. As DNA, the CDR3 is TGCGCCAGCAGTGACCAAAGGACTAGCGGGGTTTCCCACAATGAGCAGTTCTTC.

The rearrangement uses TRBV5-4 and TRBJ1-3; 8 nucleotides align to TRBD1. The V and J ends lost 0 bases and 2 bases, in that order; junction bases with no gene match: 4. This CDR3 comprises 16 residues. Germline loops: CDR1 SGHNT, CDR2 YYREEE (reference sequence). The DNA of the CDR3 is TGTGCCAGCAGCTTGGGGGGACAGGTCCCTGGAAACACCATATATTTT. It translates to CASSLGGQVPGNTIYF.

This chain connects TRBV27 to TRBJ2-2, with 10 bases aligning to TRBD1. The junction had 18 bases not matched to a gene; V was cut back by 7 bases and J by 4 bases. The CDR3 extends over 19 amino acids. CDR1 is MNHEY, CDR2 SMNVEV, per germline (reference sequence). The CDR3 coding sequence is TGTGCCAGCACCTCACGGGGACAGGGGATCGGTGCGGCCACCGGGGAGCTGTTTTTT. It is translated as CASTSRGQGIGAATGELFF.

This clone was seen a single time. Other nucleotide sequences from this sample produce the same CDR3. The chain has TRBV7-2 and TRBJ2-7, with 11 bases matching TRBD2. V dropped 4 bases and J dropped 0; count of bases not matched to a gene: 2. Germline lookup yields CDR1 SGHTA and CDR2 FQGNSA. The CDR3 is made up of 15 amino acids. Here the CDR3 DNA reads TGTGCCAGCAGCTCAGGGACTAGCGGCTCCTACGAGCAGTACTTC. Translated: CASSSGTSGSYEQYF.

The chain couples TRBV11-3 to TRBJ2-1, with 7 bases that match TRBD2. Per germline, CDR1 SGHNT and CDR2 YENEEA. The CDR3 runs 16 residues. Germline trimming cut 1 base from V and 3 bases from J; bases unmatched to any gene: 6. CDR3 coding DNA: TGTGCCAGCAGCTTAGGGTGGCGGGAGCTCTACAATGAGCAGTTCTTC. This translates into CASSLGWRELYNEQFF.

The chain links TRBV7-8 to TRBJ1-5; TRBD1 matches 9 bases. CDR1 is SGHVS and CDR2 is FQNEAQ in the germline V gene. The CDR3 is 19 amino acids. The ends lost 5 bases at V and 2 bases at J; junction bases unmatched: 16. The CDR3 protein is CASSRPGTGTPRGNQPQHF. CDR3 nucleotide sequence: TGTGCCAGCAGCAGACCCGGGACAGGGACCCCCAGGGGCAATCAGCCCCAGCATTTT.

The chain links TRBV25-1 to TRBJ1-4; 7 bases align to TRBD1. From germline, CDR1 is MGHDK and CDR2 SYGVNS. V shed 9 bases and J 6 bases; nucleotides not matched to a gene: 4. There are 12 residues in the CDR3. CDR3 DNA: TGTGCCAGTGCAGGGGGTGATGAAAAACTGTTTTTT. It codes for CASAGGDEKLFF.

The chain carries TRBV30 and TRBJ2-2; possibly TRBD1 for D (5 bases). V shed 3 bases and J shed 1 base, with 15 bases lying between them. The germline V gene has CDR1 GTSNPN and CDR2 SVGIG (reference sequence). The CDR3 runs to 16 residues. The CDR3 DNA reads TGTGCCTGGAGCCCCTCTGGACACCAGAACACCGGGGAGCTGTTTTTT. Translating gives CAWSPSGHQNTGELFF.

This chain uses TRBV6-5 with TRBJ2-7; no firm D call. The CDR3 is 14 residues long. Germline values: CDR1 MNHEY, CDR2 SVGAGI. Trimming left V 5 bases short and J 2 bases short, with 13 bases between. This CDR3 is CASSRTVSPYEQYF. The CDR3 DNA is TGTGCCAGCAGTCGTACGGTATCTCCCTACGAGCAGTACTTC.

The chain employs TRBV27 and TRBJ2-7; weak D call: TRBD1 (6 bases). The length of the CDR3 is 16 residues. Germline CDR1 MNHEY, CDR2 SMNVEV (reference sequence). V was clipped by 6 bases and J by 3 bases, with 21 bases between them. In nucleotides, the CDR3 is TGTGCCAGCAGCCAAGGGGGACAAAAAGGCATCTACGAGCAGTACTTC. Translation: CASSQGGQKGIYEQYF.

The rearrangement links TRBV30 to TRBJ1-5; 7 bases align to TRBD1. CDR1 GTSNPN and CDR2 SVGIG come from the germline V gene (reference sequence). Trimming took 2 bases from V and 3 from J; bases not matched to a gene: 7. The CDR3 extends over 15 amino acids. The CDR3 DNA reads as TGTGCCTGGAGTCTTGACAGGGATATCAATCAGCCCCAGCATTTT. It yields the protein CAWSLDRDINQPQHF.

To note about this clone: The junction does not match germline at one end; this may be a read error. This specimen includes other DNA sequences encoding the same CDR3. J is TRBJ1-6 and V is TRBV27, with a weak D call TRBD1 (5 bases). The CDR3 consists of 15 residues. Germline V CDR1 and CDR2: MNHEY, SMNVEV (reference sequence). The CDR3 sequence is CASSLTGTYNSPLHF. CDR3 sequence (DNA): TGTGCCAGCAGTCTCACCGGGACTTATAATTCCCCCCTCCACTTT.

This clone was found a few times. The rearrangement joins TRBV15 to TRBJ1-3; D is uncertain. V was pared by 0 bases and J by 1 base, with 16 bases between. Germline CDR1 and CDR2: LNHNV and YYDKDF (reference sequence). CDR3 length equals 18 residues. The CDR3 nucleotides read TGTGCCACCAGCAGAGATTGGGCTCCCACCCCGTCTGGAAACACCATATATTTT. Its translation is CATSRDWAPTPSGNTIYF.

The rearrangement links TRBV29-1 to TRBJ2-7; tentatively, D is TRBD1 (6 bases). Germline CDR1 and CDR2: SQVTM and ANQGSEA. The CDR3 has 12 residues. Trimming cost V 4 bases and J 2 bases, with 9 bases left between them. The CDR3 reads CSVGGGTYEQYF. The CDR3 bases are TGCAGCGTTGGAGGGGGTACCTACGAGCAGTACTTC.

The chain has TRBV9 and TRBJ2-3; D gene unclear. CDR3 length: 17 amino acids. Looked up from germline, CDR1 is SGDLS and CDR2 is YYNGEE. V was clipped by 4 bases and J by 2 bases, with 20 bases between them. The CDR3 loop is CASSTPGPLVNTDTQYF. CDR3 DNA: TGTGCCAGCAGCACCCCAGGCCCCCTGGTAAACACAGATACGCAGTATTTT.

The CDR3 loop is CASSSPLLEQFF. Written as DNA, the CDR3 is TGTGCCAGCAGTTCCCCCCTTTTAGAGCAGTTCTTC. This sequence joins TRBV28 and TRBJ2-1, with D unresolved. The CDR3 has 12 residues. From germline, CDR1 is MDHEN and CDR2 SYDVKM. V was clipped by 4 bases and J by 10 bases, with 11 bases between them.

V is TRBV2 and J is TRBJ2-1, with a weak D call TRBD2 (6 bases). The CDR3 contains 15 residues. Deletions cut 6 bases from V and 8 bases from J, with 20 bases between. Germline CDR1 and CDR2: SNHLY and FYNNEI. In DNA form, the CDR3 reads TGTGCCAGCAGCCACCGGGACTGGCAGGTGGATGAGCAGTTCTTC. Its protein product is CASSHRDWQVDEQFF.

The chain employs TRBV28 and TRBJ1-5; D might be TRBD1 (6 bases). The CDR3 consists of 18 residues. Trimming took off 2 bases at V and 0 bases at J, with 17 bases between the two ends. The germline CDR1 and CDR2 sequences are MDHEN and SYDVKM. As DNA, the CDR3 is TGTGCCAGCAGTTTAGCCTTACACAGGGTACATAGCAATCAGCCCCAGCATTTT. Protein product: CASSLALHRVHSNQPQHF.

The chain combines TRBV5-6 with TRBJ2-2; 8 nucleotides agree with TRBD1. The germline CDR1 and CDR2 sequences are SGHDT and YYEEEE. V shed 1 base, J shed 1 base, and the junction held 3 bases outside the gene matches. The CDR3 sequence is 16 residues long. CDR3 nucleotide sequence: TGTGCCAGCAGCTTGACCGGGACAGGGAACACCGGGGAGCTGTTTTTT. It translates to CASSLTGTGNTGELFF.

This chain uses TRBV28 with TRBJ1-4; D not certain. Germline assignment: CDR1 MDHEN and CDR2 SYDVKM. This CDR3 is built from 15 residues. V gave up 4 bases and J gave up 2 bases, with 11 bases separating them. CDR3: CASSSPTPTNEKLFF. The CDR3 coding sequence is TGTGCCAGCAGTTCCCCCACACCTACTAATGAAAAACTGTTTTTT. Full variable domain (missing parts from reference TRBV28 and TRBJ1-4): DVKVTQSSRYLVKRTGEKVFLECVQDMDHENMFWYRQDPGLGLRLIYFSYDVKMKEKGDIPEGYSVSREKKERFSLILESASTNQTSMYLCASSSPTPTNEKLFFGSGTQLSVL.

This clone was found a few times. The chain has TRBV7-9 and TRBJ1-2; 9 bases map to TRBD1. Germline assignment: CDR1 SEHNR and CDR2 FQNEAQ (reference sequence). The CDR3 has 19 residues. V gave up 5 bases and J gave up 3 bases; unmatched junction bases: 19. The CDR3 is CASSPTPWDRAQGDYGYTF. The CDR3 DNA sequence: TGTGCCAGCAGCCCGACACCCTGGGACAGGGCACAAGGGGACTATGGCTACACCTTC.